Listed below are T cell receptor beta chains from one sample, sequenced in a study of CD8 T cells in Susac syndrome. TCRdb used MiXCR to reprocess the immunoSEQ multiplex PCR reads, holding one entry per CDR3 protein. The sample shows 110,000 to 150,000 distinct CDR3 sequences, approximately 95% of them seen only once. The sample was CD8+ T cells from PBMCs. Receptors were obtained from a human donor in good health. CDR3s include the opening cysteine and the closing phenylalanine or tryptophan. Fields, in order: D gene, V gene, CDR3 protein. A D gene is named only where the DNA matches it firmly.

D gene: NA; V gene: TRBV6-5; CDR3 protein: CASSWTAMDGYTF
D gene: NA; V gene: TRBV3-1; CDR3 protein: CASSQVGLAQETQYF
D gene: NA; V gene: TRBV27; CDR3 protein: CASSFGGHEQFF
D gene: TRBD1; V gene: TRBV6-2/TRBV6-3; CDR3 protein: CASSSGQGAAGELFF
D gene: NA; V gene: TRBV5-6; CDR3 protein: CASSLPGQQLAKNIQYF
D gene: NA; V gene: TRBV7-9; CDR3 protein: CASSPPVATDTQYF
D gene: NA; V gene: TRBV6-5; CDR3 protein: CASGEGWSNQPQHF
D gene: TRBD1; V gene: TRBV5-6; CDR3 protein: CASSLGVGQGHPYGYTF
D gene: TRBD1; V gene: TRBV20-1; CDR3 protein: CSARTGDRYEQYF
D gene: NA; V gene: TRBV19; CDR3 protein: CASSDWKTGTAAYEQYF
D gene: NA; V gene: TRBV14; CDR3 protein: CASSPVLRGYNEQFF
D gene: TRBD1; V gene: TRBV20-1; CDR3 protein: CSARKGVGTGDYEQYF
D gene: NA; V gene: TRBV29-1; CDR3 protein: CSVEQGMNTGELFF
D gene: NA; V gene: TRBV27; CDR3 protein: CASSTSRGQPQHF
D gene: TRBD2; V gene: TRBV29-1; CDR3 protein: CSVGAETSGPPYEQYF
D gene: TRBD2; V gene: TRBV7-8; CDR3 protein: CASSHAQRERRNGELFF